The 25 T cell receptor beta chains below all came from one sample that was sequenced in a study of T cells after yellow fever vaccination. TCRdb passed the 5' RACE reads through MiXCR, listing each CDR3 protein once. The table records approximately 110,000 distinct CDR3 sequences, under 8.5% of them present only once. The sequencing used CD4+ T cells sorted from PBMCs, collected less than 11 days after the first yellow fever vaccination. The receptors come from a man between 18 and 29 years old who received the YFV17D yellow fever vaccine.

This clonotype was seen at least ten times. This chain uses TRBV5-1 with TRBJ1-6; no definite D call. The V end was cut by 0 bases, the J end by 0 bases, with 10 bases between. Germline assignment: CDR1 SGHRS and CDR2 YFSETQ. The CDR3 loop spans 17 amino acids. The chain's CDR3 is CASSLATASSYNSPLHF. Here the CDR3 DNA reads TGCGCCAGCAGCTTGGCCACAGCCAGCTCCTATAATTCACCCCTCCACTTT.

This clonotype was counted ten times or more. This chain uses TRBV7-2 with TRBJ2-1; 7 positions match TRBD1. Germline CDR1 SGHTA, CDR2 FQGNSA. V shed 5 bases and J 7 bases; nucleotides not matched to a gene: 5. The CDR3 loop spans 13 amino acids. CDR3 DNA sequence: TGTGCCAGCAGCGACAGGGTTCTGAATGAGCAGTTCTTC. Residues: CASSDRVLNEQFF.

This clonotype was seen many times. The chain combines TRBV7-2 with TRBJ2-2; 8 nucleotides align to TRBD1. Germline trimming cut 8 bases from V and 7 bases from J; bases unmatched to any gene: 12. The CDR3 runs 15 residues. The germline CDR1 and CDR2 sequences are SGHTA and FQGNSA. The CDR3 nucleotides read TGTGCCAGCTCTGTCTCGGCAGGGGGCGGCGGGGAGCTGTTTTTT. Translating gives CASSVSAGGGGELFF.

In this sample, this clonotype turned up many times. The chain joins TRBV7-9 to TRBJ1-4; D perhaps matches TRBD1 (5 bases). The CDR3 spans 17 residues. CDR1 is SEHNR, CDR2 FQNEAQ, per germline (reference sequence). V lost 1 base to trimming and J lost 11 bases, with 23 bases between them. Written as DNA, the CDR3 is TGTGCCAGCAGCTTAGTTTCTCCAGCCAGAGCCGGGGGGAAACTGTTTTTT. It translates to CASSLVSPARAGGKLFF.

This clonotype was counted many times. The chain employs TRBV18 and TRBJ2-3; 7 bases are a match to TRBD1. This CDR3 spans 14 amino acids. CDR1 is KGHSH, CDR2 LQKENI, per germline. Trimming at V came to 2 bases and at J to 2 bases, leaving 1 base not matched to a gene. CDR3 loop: CASSPGTDTDTQYF. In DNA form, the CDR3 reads TGTGCCAGCTCACCAGGGACAGACACAGATACGCAGTATTTT. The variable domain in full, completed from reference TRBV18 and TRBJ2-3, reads NAGVMQNPRHLVRRRGQEARLRCSPMKGHSHVYWYRQLPEEGLKFMVYLQKENIIDESGMPKERFSAEFPKEGPSILRIQQVVRGDSAAYFCASSPGTDTDTQYFGPGTRLTVL.

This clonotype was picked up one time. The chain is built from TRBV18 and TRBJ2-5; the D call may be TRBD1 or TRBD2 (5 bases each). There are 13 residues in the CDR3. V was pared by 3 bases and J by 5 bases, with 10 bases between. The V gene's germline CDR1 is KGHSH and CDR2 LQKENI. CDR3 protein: CASSPGVGETQYF. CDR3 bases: TGTGCCAGCTCACCGGGGGTTGGCGAGACCCAGTACTTC.

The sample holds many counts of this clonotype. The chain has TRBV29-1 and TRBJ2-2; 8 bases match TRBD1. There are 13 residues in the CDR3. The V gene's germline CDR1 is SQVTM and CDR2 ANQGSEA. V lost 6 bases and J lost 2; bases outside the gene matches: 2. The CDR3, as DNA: TGCAGCGTCGACAGGGGAAACACCGGGGAGCTGTTTTTT. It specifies CSVDRGNTGELFF.

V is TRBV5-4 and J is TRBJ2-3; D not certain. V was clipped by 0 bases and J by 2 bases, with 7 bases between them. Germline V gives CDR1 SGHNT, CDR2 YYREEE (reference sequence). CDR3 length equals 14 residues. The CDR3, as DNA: TGTGCCAGCAGCTTGGCTCAGAACACAGATACGCAGTATTTT. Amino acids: CASSLAQNTDTQYF. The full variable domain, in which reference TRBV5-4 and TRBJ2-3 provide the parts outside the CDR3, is ETGVTQSPTHLIKTRGQQVTLRCSSQSGHNTVSWYQQALGQGPQFIFQYYREEENGRGNFPPRFSGLQFPNYSSELNVNALELDDSALYLCASSLAQNTDTQYFGPGTRLTVL.

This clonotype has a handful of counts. CDR3 protein: CASSRSRSGNTIYF. The CDR3 nucleotides are TGTGCCAGTAGCCGGTCCCGCTCTGGAAACACCATATATTTT. The J gene is TRBJ1-3, the V gene TRBV19; D gene ambiguous. V shed 6 bases and J shed 0 bases, with 9 bases lying between them. From germline, CDR1 is LNHDA and CDR2 SQIVND (reference sequence). This CDR3 contains 14 residues.

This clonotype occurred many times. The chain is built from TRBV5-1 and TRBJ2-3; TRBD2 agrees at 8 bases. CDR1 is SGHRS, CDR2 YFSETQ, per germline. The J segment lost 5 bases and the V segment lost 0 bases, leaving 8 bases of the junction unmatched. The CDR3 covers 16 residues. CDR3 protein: CASSLEFTSGGDTQYF. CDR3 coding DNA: TGCGCCAGCAGCTTGGAGTTCACCAGCGGGGGAGATACGCAGTATTTT.

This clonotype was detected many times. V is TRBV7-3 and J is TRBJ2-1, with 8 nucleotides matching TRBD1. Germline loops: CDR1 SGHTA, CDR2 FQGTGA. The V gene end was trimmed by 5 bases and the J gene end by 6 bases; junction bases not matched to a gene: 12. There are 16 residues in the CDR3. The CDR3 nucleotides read TGTGCCAGCAGCCGCGACCCTTCACAGGGGGGCAATGAGCAGTTCTTC. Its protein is CASSRDPSQGGNEQFF.

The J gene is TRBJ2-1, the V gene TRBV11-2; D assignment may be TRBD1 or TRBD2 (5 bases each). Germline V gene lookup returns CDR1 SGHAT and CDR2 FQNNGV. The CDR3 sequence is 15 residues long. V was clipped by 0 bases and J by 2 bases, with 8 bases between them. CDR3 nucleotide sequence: TGTGCCAGCAGCTTAGACACGGGACCCTACAATGAGCAGTTCTTC. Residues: CASSLDTGPYNEQFF.

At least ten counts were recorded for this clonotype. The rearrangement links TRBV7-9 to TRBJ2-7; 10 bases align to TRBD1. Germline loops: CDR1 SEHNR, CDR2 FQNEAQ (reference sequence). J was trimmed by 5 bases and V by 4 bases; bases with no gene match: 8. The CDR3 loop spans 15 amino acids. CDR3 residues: CASSSTGQGVDEQYF. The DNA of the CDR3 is TGTGCCAGCAGCTCTACTGGACAGGGGGTGGACGAGCAGTACTTC.

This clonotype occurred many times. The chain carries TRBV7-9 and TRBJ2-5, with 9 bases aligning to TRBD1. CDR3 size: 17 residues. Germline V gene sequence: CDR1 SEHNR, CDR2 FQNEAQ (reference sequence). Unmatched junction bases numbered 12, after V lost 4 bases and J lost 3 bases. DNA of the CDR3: TGTGCCAGCAGCTCCGGACAGGGGCGGTTAGTAGAAGAGACCCAGTACTTC. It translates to CASSSGQGRLVEETQYF.

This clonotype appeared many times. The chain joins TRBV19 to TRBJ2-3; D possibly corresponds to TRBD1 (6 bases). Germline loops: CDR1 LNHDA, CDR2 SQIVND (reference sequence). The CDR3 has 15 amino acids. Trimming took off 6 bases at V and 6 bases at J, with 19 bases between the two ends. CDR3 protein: CASSTGTRGRDTQYF. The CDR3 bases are TGTGCCAGTAGCACAGGGACGAGGGGTCGTGATACGCAGTATTTT.

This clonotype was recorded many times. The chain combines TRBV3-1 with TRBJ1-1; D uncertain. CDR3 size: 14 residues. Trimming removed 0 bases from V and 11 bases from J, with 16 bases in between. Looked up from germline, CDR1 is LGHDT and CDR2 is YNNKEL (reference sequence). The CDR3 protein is CASSQDAVAGRAFF. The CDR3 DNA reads TGTGCCAGCAGCCAAGATGCGGTTGCGGGGAGGGCTTTCTTT.

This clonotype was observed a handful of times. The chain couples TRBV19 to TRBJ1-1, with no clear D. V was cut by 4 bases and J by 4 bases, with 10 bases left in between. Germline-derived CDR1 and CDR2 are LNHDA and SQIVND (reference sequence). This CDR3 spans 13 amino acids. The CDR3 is CASSNHELTEAFF. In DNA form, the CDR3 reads TGTGCCAGTAGTAACCATGAGCTCACTGAAGCTTTCTTT.

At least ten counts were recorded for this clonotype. The CDR3 DNA is TGTGCCAGCAGCTTAGCTCCGGCCCCAATAAGCTCCTACAATGAGCAGTTCTTC. Translation: CASSLAPAPISSYNEQFF. The chain joins TRBV7-2 to TRBJ2-1; unclear D gene. In germline, CDR1 is SGHTA, CDR2 FQGNSA. V was pared by 0 bases and J by 0 bases, with 15 bases between. The CDR3 runs to 18 residues.

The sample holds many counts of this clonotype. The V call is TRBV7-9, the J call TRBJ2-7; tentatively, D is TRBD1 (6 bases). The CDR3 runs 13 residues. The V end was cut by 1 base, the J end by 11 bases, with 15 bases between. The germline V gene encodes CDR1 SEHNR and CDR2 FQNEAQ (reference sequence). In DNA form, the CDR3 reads TGTGCCAGCAGCTTAGGGGGGCAGGGGAAGGAGTACGTC. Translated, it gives CASSLGGQGKEYV.

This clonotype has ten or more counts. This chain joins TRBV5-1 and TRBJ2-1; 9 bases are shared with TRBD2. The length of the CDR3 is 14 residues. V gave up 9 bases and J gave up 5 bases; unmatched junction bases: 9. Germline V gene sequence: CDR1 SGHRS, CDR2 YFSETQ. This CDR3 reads CATSRTSANNEQFF. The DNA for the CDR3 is TGCGCCACCTCCCGGACTAGCGCGAACAATGAGCAGTTCTTC.

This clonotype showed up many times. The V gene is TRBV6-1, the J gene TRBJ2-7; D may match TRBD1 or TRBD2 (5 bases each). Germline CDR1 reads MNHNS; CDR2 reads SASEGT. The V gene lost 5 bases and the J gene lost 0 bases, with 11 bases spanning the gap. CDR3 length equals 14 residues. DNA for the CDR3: TGTGCCAGCAGTAGAGCAGGGAGCTCCTACGAGCAGTACTTC. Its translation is CASSRAGSSYEQYF.

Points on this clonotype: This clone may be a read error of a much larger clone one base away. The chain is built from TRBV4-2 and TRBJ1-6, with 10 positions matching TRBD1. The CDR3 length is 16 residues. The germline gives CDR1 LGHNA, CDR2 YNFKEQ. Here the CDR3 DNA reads TGTGCCACCAGCCAGCCTCTGGGACAGGGGTATTCACCCCTCCACTTT. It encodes CATSQPLGQGYSPLHF.

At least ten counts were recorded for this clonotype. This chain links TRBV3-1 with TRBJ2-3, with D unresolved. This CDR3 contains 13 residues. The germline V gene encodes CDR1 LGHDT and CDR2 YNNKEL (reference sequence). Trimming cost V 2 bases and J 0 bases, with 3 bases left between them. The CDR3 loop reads CASSQPSTDTQYF. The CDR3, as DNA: TGTGCCAGCAGCCAACCCAGCACAGATACGCAGTATTTT.

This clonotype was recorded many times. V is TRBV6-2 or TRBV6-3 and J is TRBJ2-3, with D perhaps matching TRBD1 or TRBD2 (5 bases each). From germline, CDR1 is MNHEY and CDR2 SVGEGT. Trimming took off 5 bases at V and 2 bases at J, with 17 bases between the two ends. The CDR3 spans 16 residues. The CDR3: CASSATRGTFTDTQYF. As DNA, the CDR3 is TGTGCCAGCAGTGCTACTAGGGGTACTTTCACAGATACGCAGTATTTT.

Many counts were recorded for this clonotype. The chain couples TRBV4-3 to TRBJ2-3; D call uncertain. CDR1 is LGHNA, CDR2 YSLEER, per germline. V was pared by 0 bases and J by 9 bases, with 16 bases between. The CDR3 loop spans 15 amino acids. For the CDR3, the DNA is TGCGCCAGCAGCCAAGATGTAGGTGTCCCACAGACGCAGTATTTT. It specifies CASSQDVGVPQTQYF.